The 27 T cell receptor beta chains in this list originate from one sample, sequenced in a study of immune heterogeneity within non-small cell lung tumors. The authors amplified TCR beta CDR3 by multiplex PCR with 32 V and 13 J primers. TCRdb reprocessed the multiplex PCR reads with MiXCR, giving one entry per CDR3 protein. Of around 20,000 distinct CDR3 sequences listed, about 30% are singletons. Bulk tumor genomic DNA was the template, and each sample received about 590 ng. Surgeons took several biopsies per primary tumor, spaced far apart, during surgery. The patients were newly diagnosed with non-small cell lung cancer, had not been treated, and had curative surgery. Sequencing was carried out using lung tumor tissue. Receptors originate from a man aged 35 to 55 with non-small cell lung cancer.

This clonotype showed up many times. The V gene is TRBV7-9, the J gene TRBJ1-5; D uncertain. This CDR3 is built from 14 residues. V shed 3 bases and J shed 2 bases, with 8 bases lying between them. Germline values: CDR1 SEHNR, CDR2 FQNEAQ (reference sequence). The CDR3 region is CASSFPGGNQPQHF. The CDR3 bases are TGTGCCAGCAGCTTTCCTGGAGGCAATCAGCCCCAGCATTTT. Full variable domain (outside the CDR3, taken from reference TRBV7-9 and TRBJ1-5): DTGVSQNPRHKITKRGQNVTFRCDPISEHNRLYWYRQTLGQGPEFLTYFQNEAQLEKSRLLSDRFSAERPKGSFSTLEIQRTEQGDSAMYLCASSFPGGNQPQHFGDGTRLSIL.

The sample holds a few counts of this clonotype. This sequence joins TRBV24-1 and TRBJ1-2; 8 bases agree with TRBD1. Germline CDR1 is KGHDR and CDR2 is SFDVKD. V lost 4 bases, J lost 4 bases, and 4 bases stayed unmatched. CDR3 size: 14 residues. The CDR3 nucleotides read TGTGCCACCAGTGACCCGGACAGGGCCTATGGCTACACCTTC. Its protein is CATSDPDRAYGYTF.

The V gene is TRBV30, the J gene TRBJ2-7; D uncertain. The CDR3 totals 12 residues. V was pared by 1 base and J by 4 bases, with 8 bases between. In germline, CDR1 is GTSNPN, CDR2 SVGIG (reference sequence). The CDR3 spells CAWSGVAYEQYF. The CDR3 nucleotides read TGTGCCTGGAGTGGTGTGGCTTACGAGCAGTACTTC.

This clonotype was recorded a few times. The V and J genes are TRBV7-3 and TRBJ2-5; D uncertain. The CDR3 is 13 residues long. Germline assignment: CDR1 SGHTA and CDR2 FQGTGA. The ends were cut back, 1 base at V and 1 base at J, with 4 bases in the middle. The CDR3 bases are TGTGCCAGCAGCTTAAACAGCCAAGAGACCCAGTACTTC. Residues: CASSLNSQETQYF.

The CDR3: CASSLYQEQFF. As DNA, the CDR3 is TGCGCCAGCAGCTTGTACCAGGAGCAGTTCTTC. The chain is built from TRBV5-1 and TRBJ2-1; D is unresolved. Per the germline V gene, CDR1 is SGHRS and CDR2 is YFSETQ. The germline V and J ends were trimmed by 1 base and 10 bases, with 6 bases remaining between them. The CDR3 is 11 residues long.

This clonotype was recorded many times. The chain employs TRBV10-2 and TRBJ2-7; D uncertain. Germline CDR1 and CDR2: WSHSY and SAAADI. V shed 3 bases and J shed 6 bases, with 15 bases lying between them. The CDR3 totals 14 residues. CDR3 sequence: CASSDPQRMSEQYF. CDR3 nucleotide sequence: TGCGCCAGCAGTGACCCCCAGCGAATGAGCGAGCAGTACTTC.

This clonotype is medium-sized within its sample. The chain joins TRBV30 to TRBJ1-2, with 10 bases lining up with TRBD1. V dropped 7 bases and J dropped 6; count of bases not matched to a gene: 8. The germline V gene encodes CDR1 GTSNPN and CDR2 SVGIG (reference sequence). CDR3 length equals 13 residues. CDR3 coding DNA: TGTGCCTCCCAGGGACAGGGGATCCATGGCTACACCTTC. Translated: CASQGQGIHGYTF. Drawing the rest from reference TRBV30 and TRBJ1-2, the complete variable domain is SQTIHQWPATLVQPVGSPLSLECTVEGTSNPNLYWYRQAAGRGLQLLFYSVGIGQISSEVPQNLSASRPQDRQFILSSKKLLLSDSGFYLCASQGQGIHGYTFGSGTRLTVV.

This clonotype showed up just a few times. The chain joins TRBV7-9 to TRBJ1-3; D not resolved. The CDR3 sequence is 16 residues long. Trimming cost V 1 base and J 0 bases, with 10 bases left between them. Germline CDR1 SEHNR, CDR2 FQNEAQ (reference sequence). The CDR3 coding sequence is TGTGCCAGCAGCTTAGAAGGGAGAAGCTCTGGAAACACCATATATTTT. Residues: CASSLEGRSSGNTIYF.

Concerning this clonotype itself: One base away lies a much larger clone, so this may be a sequencing read error. The CDR3 loop reads CASSWDSNSPLHF. The CDR3 DNA sequence: TGTGCCAGCAGTTGGGACAGTAATTCACCCCTCCACTTT. The V gene is TRBV2, the J gene TRBJ1-6; 7 bases are shared with TRBD1. The CDR3 spans 13 residues. V lost 5 bases and J lost 6; bases outside the gene matches: 1. Germline assignment: CDR1 SNHLY and CDR2 FYNNEI.

This clonotype was seen ten or more times. The rearrangement joins TRBV6-2 or TRBV6-3 to TRBJ2-1; 8 bases map to TRBD1. The CDR3 is 14 residues long. In germline, CDR1 is MNHEY, CDR2 SVGEGT. V lost 0 bases and J lost 6; bases outside the gene matches: 1. The CDR3 region has the DNA TGTGCCAGCAGTTACTCCCAGGGGGCCAATGAGCAGTTCTTC. This codes for CASSYSQGANEQFF.

Notes on this clonotype: This may be a read error: a much more frequent sequence differs by one nucleotide. The chain uses TRBV19 and TRBJ1-5, with D hard to call. The CDR3 is made up of 15 amino acids. CDR1 and CDR2 (germline): LNHDA, SQIVND (reference sequence). The V end lost 1 base, the J end lost 0 bases, and 7 bases lay between the germline ends. The CDR3 sequence: CASSIVPYSNQPQHF. CDR3 bases: TGTGCCAGTAGTATAGTTCCCTATAGCAATCAGCCCCAGCATTTT.

In this sample, this clonotype turned up once. Given a much more abundant clone one base away, this may be a read error. The genes are TRBV28 and TRBJ2-5; 7 positions match TRBD1. CDR1 and CDR2 from the germline V gene are MDHEN and SYDVKM. V shed 6 bases, J shed 1 base, and the junction held 8 bases outside the gene matches. The CDR3 contains 15 residues. The CDR3 DNA follows: TGTGCCAGCAGAGCCGGACAGGAGACCCAAGAGACCCAGTACTTC. Its protein product is CASRAGQETQETQYF.

This clonotype rates as medium-sized (0.01 to 0.1%). This rearrangement joins TRBV2 to TRBJ2-7; D is undetermined. In germline, CDR1 is SNHLY, CDR2 FYNNEI. This CDR3 is built from 10 residues. V was trimmed by 6 bases and J by 5 bases, leaving 5 bases between them. The CDR3 protein is CASRYDEQYF. Written as DNA, the CDR3 is TGTGCCAGCAGGTATGACGAGCAGTACTTC.

To note about this clonotype: A junction end diverges from the germline sequence, so it may reflect a read error. The rearrangement links TRBV11-1 to TRBJ2-5; D might be TRBD1 (6 bases). Germline CDR1 is SGHAT and CDR2 is FQDESV (reference sequence). The CDR3 sequence is 13 residues long. The DNA for the CDR3 is TGTGCCTGCAGCTCACAGGGTCGCGCGACCCAGTACTTC. This encodes CACSSQGRATQYF. Full variable domain (remainder filled in from reference TRBV11-1 and TRBJ2-5): EAEVAQSPRYKITEKSQAVAFWCDPISGHATLYWYRQILGQGPELLVQFQDESVVDDSQLPKDRFSAERLKGVDSTLKIQPAELGDSAMYLCACSSQGRATQYFGPGTRLLVL.

The rearrangement links TRBV30 to TRBJ1-4, with 7 bases aligning to TRBD1. CDR3 size: 14 residues. V lost 4 bases, J lost 1 base, and 3 bases stayed unmatched. Germline-derived CDR1 and CDR2 are GTSNPN and SVGIG (reference sequence). The CDR3 region is CAWNRQGTNEKLFF. DNA of the CDR3: TGTGCCTGGAACCGACAGGGAACTAATGAAAAACTGTTTTTT.

This clonotype has just a few counts. V is TRBV7-3 and J is TRBJ2-6; D is undetermined. Germline values: CDR1 SGHTA, CDR2 FQGTGA. This CDR3 comprises 13 residues. V was pared by 5 bases and J by 3 bases, with 5 bases between. The CDR3 bases are TGTGCCAGCAGCCTGGATGGGGCCAACGTCCTGACTTTC. Its translation is CASSLDGANVLTF.

The CDR3 nucleotides read TGTGCCAGCTCACGTAGACAGGTGGCTGAAGAAAAACTGTTTTTT. Translated, it gives CASSRRQVAEEKLFF. V is TRBV18 and J is TRBJ1-4; possible D gene TRBD1, 6 bases. The CDR3 loop spans 15 amino acids. The V gene's germline CDR1 is KGHSH and CDR2 LQKENI. V was clipped by 4 bases and J by 8 bases, with 17 bases between them.

The sample holds many counts of this clonotype. The chain links TRBV5-1 to TRBJ2-7, with D possibly matching TRBD1 (5 bases). V was clipped by 1 base and J by 5 bases, with 7 bases between them. CDR1 and CDR2 from the germline V gene are SGHRS and YFSETQ. CDR3 length: 12 amino acids. CDR3 loop: CASSLQGDEQYF. CDR3 sequence (DNA): TGCGCCAGCAGCTTGCAGGGTGACGAGCAGTACTTC.

The chain carries TRBV9 and TRBJ2-3, with a tentative D call TRBD1 (6 bases). V was trimmed by 0 bases and J by 2 bases, leaving 19 bases between them. The CDR3 sequence is 18 residues long. Germline CDR1 and CDR2: SGDLS and YYNGEE. The CDR3 DNA reads TGTGCCAGCAGCGTAGAGGGGGATATCGGAGCCTACACAGATACGCAGTATTTT. Translating gives CASSVEGDIGAYTDTQYF.

This clonotype was seen a few times. The chain links TRBV4-2 to TRBJ2-5, with 7 bases that match TRBD2. The germline gives CDR1 LGHNA, CDR2 YNFKEQ. The CDR3 contains 15 residues. V lost 4 bases and J lost 2; bases outside the gene matches: 7. The CDR3 bases are TGTGCCAGCAGCCCAAAGCGGGATAGTCAAGAGACCCAGTACTTC. Amino acid sequence: CASSPKRDSQETQYF.

This clonotype appeared once. A single base separates this from a much larger clone, so it may be a read error. The chain recombines TRBV30 with TRBJ1-1; no clear D gene. From germline, CDR1 is GTSNPN and CDR2 SVGIG (reference sequence). V shed 7 bases and J shed 4 bases, with 22 bases lying between them. This CDR3 has 15 residues. In DNA, the CDR3 is TGTGCCTCCCACCCTGGAGGGCCTCGTGGCACTGAAGCTTTCTTT. Translation: CASHPGGPRGTEAFF.

This clonotype came up once. V usage is TRBV10-3 and J usage is TRBJ1-6; D remains ambiguous. Germline CDR1 ENHRY, CDR2 SYGVKD. V was pared by 4 bases and J by 9 bases, with 13 bases between. This CDR3 is built from 14 residues. The CDR3 DNA follows: TGTGCCATCAGTGCAGGAGTCCCCTTTTCACCCCTCCACTTT. Protein: CAISAGVPFSPLHF.

The chain combines TRBV9 with TRBJ1-4; no definite D call. V was shortened by 0 bases and J by 7 bases, with 10 bases between the two germline ends. The CDR3 spans 14 residues. Germline V gives CDR1 SGDLS, CDR2 YYNGEE. The CDR3 DNA follows: TGTGCCAGCAGCGTAGACGGATTTCCTGAAAAACTGTTTTTT. Protein sequence: CASSVDGFPEKLFF.

The chain carries TRBV6-4 and TRBJ2-2, with TRBD2 matching 15 bases. V dropped 7 bases and J dropped 5; count of bases not matched to a gene: 5. The CDR3 contains 16 residues. From germline, CDR1 is MRHNA and CDR2 SNTAGT. The CDR3 reads CASTKGLAGGTGELFF. As DNA, the CDR3 is TGTGCCAGCACAAAGGGACTAGCGGGAGGAACCGGGGAGCTGTTTTTT.

This clonotype was observed many times. The chain employs TRBV11-1 and TRBJ2-3; 12 bases are shared with TRBD2. CDR3 size: 16 residues. CDR1 and CDR2 (germline): SGHAT, FQDESV (reference sequence). The J segment lost 6 bases and the V segment lost 6 bases, leaving 10 bases of the junction unmatched. The CDR3 DNA reads TGTGCCAGCAGGTCAACTAGCGGGAGGTGGGATGATACGCAGTATTTT. It encodes CASRSTSGRWDDTQYF.

The chain couples TRBV18 to TRBJ1-1; a weak D match, TRBD1 (6 bases). Trimming cost V 5 bases and J 1 base, with 14 bases left between them. The CDR3 loop spans 15 amino acids. The germline V gene has CDR1 KGHSH and CDR2 LQKENI. The CDR3 is CASSVASDRNTEAFF. The CDR3, as DNA: TGTGCCAGCTCAGTAGCTTCGGACAGGAACACTGAAGCTTTCTTT.

This clonotype was counted at least ten times. The rearrangement joins TRBV19 to TRBJ2-1, with 16 nucleotides matching TRBD2. The junction had 17 bases not matched to a gene; V was cut back by 6 bases and J by 0 bases. Germline CDR1 reads LNHDA; CDR2 reads SQIVND (reference sequence). This CDR3 is 22 amino acids long. The CDR3 protein is CASRAPAGGLAGGVSSYNEQFF. Here the CDR3 DNA reads TGTGCCAGTAGAGCCCCGGCGGGGGGACTAGCGGGAGGGGTCAGCTCCTACAATGAGCAGTTCTTC.